This T cell receptor (beta chain) was profiled in a study of Ad26.COV2.S vaccination and SARS-CoV-2 variants. Comment on this clone: The same CDR3 is also encoded by other DNA sequences in this sample.

Sequenced by immunoSEQ multiplex PCR; TCRdb stores in-frame clones only, minus some. Among some 350,000 clones listed, 75% to 90% were seen once. The treatment was: about 20 received Ad26.COV2.S at low or high dose, single or two shots; five or six received placebo; per-sample allocation not given. Sampling was done on day 63 after the first vaccine or placebo injection. V lost 2 bases and J lost 6, with 2 bases in between. The CDR3 has 11 amino acids. Germline CDR1 MNHEY, CDR2 SVGAGI. This chain uses TRBV6-5 with TRBJ2-1; D is unclear. The sequencing here drew on peripheral blood, taken in a trial of Ad26.COV2.S vaccine versus placebo. The TCR was taken from a person between 18 and 59 years old who received the Ad26.COV2.S COVID-19 vaccine or a placebo. CDR3 bases: TGTGCCAGCAGTTACCTCAATGAGCAGTTCTTC. Residues: CASSYLNEQFF.